These T cell receptor beta chains were read from a single sample in a study of graft-versus-host responses after intestinal transplantation. These receptors' antigens are unknown. The method was immunoSEQ multiplex PCR; TCRdb's version includes in-frame clones alone and lacks a portion of them. The sample yields 100,000 or so clones, roughly 92% seen once. Sequences were derived from unstimulated CD4+ T cells sorted from spleen or lymph node cells, sampled before intestinal transplant. The receptors come from a human donor who received an intestinal transplant. CDR3s include the opening cysteine and the closing phenylalanine or tryptophan. Fields, in order: clone size, D gene, J gene, V gene, CDR3 protein, CDR3 DNA. A D gene is named only where the DNA matches it firmly. Not every row has a clone size; where given, it reads once, few, many or a size class.

>few|TRBD2|TRBJ2-7|TRBV30
CAWSELLAGRSYEQYF
TGTGCCTGGAGTGAGCTCCTAGCGGGTAGGTCCTACGAGCAGTACTTC
>NA|TRBD1|TRBJ2-2|TRBV11-3
CASSFSRDRVGTGELFF
TGTGCCAGCAGCTTCTCCCGGGACAGGGTCGGCACCGGGGAGCTGTTTTTT
>NA|NA|TRBJ1-2|TRBV6-1
CASSVTGGGYGYTF
TGTGCCAGCAGTGTTACCGGGGGAGGCTATGGCTACACCTTC
>NA|NA|TRBJ1-6|TRBV5-1
CASSLTRAAYNSPLHF
TGCGCCAGCAGCTTGACCAGGGCGGCCTATAATTCACCCCTCCACTTT
>NA|NA|TRBJ1-1|TRBV7-2
CASSQDWNTEAFF
TGTGCCAGCAGCCAGGACTGGAACACTGAAGCTTTCTTT
>NA|TRBD1|TRBJ1-2|TRBV30
CAWSVRGTGARYGYTF
TGTGCCTGGAGTGTACGTGGGACAGGGGCTAGGTATGGCTACACCTTC
>NA|NA|TRBJ1-2|TRBV6-5
CASHGRGLGYTF
TGTGCCAGCCATGGCAGGGGCTTGGGCTACACCTTC
>NA|NA|TRBJ2-7|TRBV6-5
CASSYSGGIPYEQYF
TGTGCCAGCAGTTACTCGGGGGGAATCCCCTACGAGCAGTACTTC
>NA|NA|TRBJ1-3|TRBV28
CASSLYPQATSGNTIYF
TGTGCCAGCAGTTTATATCCCCAGGCTACCTCTGGAAACACCATATATTTT
>NA|NA|TRBJ1-2|TRBV10-3
CATRDTVIHYGYTF
TGTGCCACCCGGGACACGGTGATCCACTATGGCTACACCTTC
>NA|TRBD2|TRBJ2-5|TRBV5-1
CASSLGRLAEETQYF
TGCGCCAGCAGCTTGGGCCGACTAGCGGAAGAGACCCAGTACTTC
>NA|NA|TRBJ1-1|TRBV9
CASSVTGRTEAFF
TGTGCCAGCAGCGTAACAGGGCGAACGGAAGCTTTCTTT
>NA|TRBD1|TRBJ1-5|TRBV6-6
CASSPYRGGQPQHF
TGTGCCAGCAGCCCTTACAGGGGCGGACAGCCCCAGCATTTT
>NA|TRBD2|TRBJ2-5|TRBV9
CASSVGTSGRAGETQYF
TGTGCCAGCAGCGTAGGGACTAGCGGGAGGGCAGGAGAGACCCAGTACTTC
>few|NA|TRBJ2-7|TRBV6-6
CASLEGAAYEQYF
TGTGCCAGCCTCGAGGGTGCAGCCTACGAGCAGTACTTC
>NA|TRBD2|TRBJ2-1|TRBV6-5
CASSIPGTSRNEQFF
TGTGCCAGCAGTATCCCCGGGACTAGCCGCAATGAGCAGTTCTTC
>NA|NA|TRBJ1-2|TRBV5-5
CASSLSGDYGYTF
TGTGCCAGCAGCTTGTCAGGGGATTATGGCTACACCTTC
>NA|NA|TRBJ1-3|TRBV5-1
CASSLAGGGEGNTIYF
TGCGCCAGCAGCTTGGCCGGCGGGGGCGAGGGAAACACCATATATTTT
>NA|NA|TRBJ1-5|TRBV9
CASSETAGRPQHF
TGTGCCAGCAGCGAGACAGCCGGGCGCCCCCAGCATTTT
>NA|TRBD1|TRBJ2-7|TRBV29-1
CSVRARTGGSYEQYF
TGCAGCGTTCGTGCTCGGACAGGGGGCAGTTACGAGCAGTACTTC
>once|TRBD2|TRBJ2-5|TRBV5-1
CASSFGSSGRGQETQYF
TGCGCCAGCAGCTTCGGGTCTAGCGGGAGGGGGCAAGAGACCCAGTACTTC
>NA|NA|TRBJ2-3|TRBV6-4
CASSATGDTQYF
TGTGCCAGCAGTGCGACTGGAGATACGCAGTATTTT
>NA|NA|TRBJ1-2|TRBV7-9
CASSLSQGSYGYTF
TGTGCCAGCAGCTTATCTCAGGGAAGCTATGGCTACACCTTC
>NA|TRBD2|TRBJ2-3|TRBV27
CASSLLTSGYTDTQYF
TGTGCCAGCAGTTTACTAACTAGCGGATACACAGATACGCAGTATTTT
>NA|NA|TRBJ1-5|TRBV6-5
CASVRGRNQPQHF
TGTGCCAGCGTTAGAGGTCGCAATCAGCCCCAGCATTTT
>NA|NA|TRBJ1-3|TRBV9
CASSADLQGNTIYF
TGTGCCAGCAGCGCCGACCTACAGGGAAACACCATATATTTT
>NA|NA|TRBJ1-1|TRBV4-2
CASSPIERRWDTEAFF
TGTGCCAGCAGCCCAATCGAGAGGCGCTGGGACACTGAAGCTTTCTTT
>NA|TRBD1|TRBJ1-2|TRBV30
CAWTRDRGELGYTF
TGTGCCTGGACCCGGGACAGGGGGGAACTTGGATACACCTTC
>NA|TRBD1|TRBJ2-1|TRBV19
CASSTPGTGGNEQFF
TGTGCCAGTAGTACCCCCGGGACAGGGGGCAATGAGCAGTTCTTC
>NA|TRBD2|TRBJ2-3|TRBV4-1
CASSQTRGGGGGTDTQYF
TGCGCCAGCAGCCAGACGAGGGGTGGGGGGGGAGGCACAGATACGCAGTATTTT
>NA|TRBD1|TRBJ1-6|TRBV20-1
CSAQGGSPLHF
TGCAGTGCTCAAGGGGGCTCACCCCTCCACTTT
>few|NA|TRBJ1-6|TRBV6-6
CASSYADPYNSPLHF
TGTGCCAGCAGTTACGCAGATCCCTATAATTCACCCCTCCACTTT
>once|NA|TRBJ2-2|TRBV19
CASSRRTGELFF
TGTGCCAGTAGTCGGCGGACCGGGGAGCTGTTTTTT
>NA|NA|TRBJ1-6|TRBV5-1
CASSLDGRVGPLHF
TGCGCCAGCAGCTTGGACGGCCGGGTGGGACCCCTCCACTTT
>NA|NA|TRBJ2-2|TRBV13
CASSSLSLETTGELFF
TGTGCCAGCAGCTCCCTTTCTTTGGAGACCACCGGGGAGCTGTTTTTT
>NA|NA|TRBJ2-7|TRBV7-2
CASRPSRTASYEQYF
TGTGCCAGCAGACCATCGAGGACAGCGTCCTACGAGCAGTACTTC
>NA|TRBD2|TRBJ2-1|TRBV11-3
CASSSRTRGNEQFF
TGTGCCAGCAGCTCGCGGACTAGGGGCAATGAGCAGTTCTTC
>NA|NA|TRBJ2-5|TRBV7-9
CASSLSPQGLETQYF
TGTGCCAGCAGCTTATCCCCGCAGGGCCTAGAGACCCAGTACTTC
>NA|TRBD1|TRBJ1-6|TRBV28
CASTPWGQGLLSPLHF
TGTGCCAGCACCCCTTGGGGACAGGGGCTTTTGTCACCCCTCCACTTT
>once|NA|TRBJ1-2|TRBV12-5
CASGLRPDWYGYTF
TGTGCTAGTGGTTTGAGGCCAGACTGGTATGGCTACACCTTC
>NA|TRBD2|TRBJ2-5|TRBV5-5
CASSPGVGGRETQYF
TGTGCCAGCAGTCCTGGGGTGGGAGGGCGAGAGACCCAGTACTTC
>NA|TRBD2|TRBJ2-7|TRBV6-1
CASSASGRARPYEQYF
TGTGCCAGCAGTGCTAGCGGGAGGGCCAGACCCTACGAGCAGTACTTC
>NA|TRBD1|TRBJ2-1|TRBV5-1
CASSLVGQVIYNEQFF
TGCGCCAGCAGCTTGGTGGGACAGGTGATCTACAATGAGCAGTTCTTC
>NA|NA|TRBJ2-1|TRBV6-6
CASSYVGSSRGQFF
TGTGCCAGCAGTTACGTCGGCAGCTCAAGGGGGCAGTTCTTC
>NA|NA|TRBJ2-1|TRBV6-5
CASSYSTGQSNEQFF
TGTGCCAGCAGTTACTCTACCGGACAGAGCAATGAGCAGTTCTTC
>once|NA|TRBJ2-3|TRBV4-2
CASSRLGDLNTDTQYF
TGTGCCAGCAGCCGACTCGGGGACTTAAACACAGATACGCAGTATTTT
>NA|TRBD1|TRBJ1-2|TRBV7-8
CASSLGGRGMNGYTF
TGTGCCAGCAGCTTAGGGGGCAGGGGGATGAATGGCTACACCTTC
>NA|TRBD2|TRBJ2-7|TRBV12-5
CASGLVRDRGLAGVYEQYF
TGTGCTAGTGGTTTGGTACGGGACAGGGGACTAGCGGGAGTTTACGAGCAGTACTTC
>NA|TRBD1|TRBJ2-5|TRBV6-1
CASSRRGQGLETQYF
TGTGCCAGCAGTAGACGGGGACAGGGGCTGGAGACCCAGTACTTC
>NA|NA|TRBJ1-5|TRBV2
CATRQESQPQHF
TGTGCCACCCGACAGGAGTCTCAGCCCCAGCATTTT
>NA|NA|TRBJ2-3|TRBV5-1
CASSFGDTQYF
TGCGCCAGCAGCTTCGGAGATACGCAGTATTTT